Listed below are T cell receptor beta chains from one sample, sequenced in a study of blood T cells in healthy people across ages. TCRdb processed the 5' RACE reads anew with MiXCR; each CDR3 protein has one entry. The sample lists hundreds of thousands of distinct CDR3 sequences; about 28% were seen once. Sequencing was done on a sample of blood. These receptors were obtained from a woman older than 75 in good health. CDR3s include the opening cysteine and the closing phenylalanine or tryptophan. The D gene is left open where the match is weak. Not every row has a clone size; where given, it reads once, few, many or a size class.

DNA | CDR3 | V | D | size | J
TGTGCCAGCAGCTCGGACAGGGCAATCTCCTACGAGCAGTACTTC | CASSSDRAISYEQYF | TRBV6-1 | TRBD1 | NA | TRBJ2-7
TGCAGTGTTCTCCCGGCCGAACCTTACAATGAGCAGTACTTC | CSVLPAEPYNEQYF | TRBV20-1 | NA | NA | TRBJ2-5
TGCAGTGCTAGTCACAGCAACACAGATACGCAGTATTTT | CSASHSNTDTQYF | TRBV20-1 | NA | many | TRBJ2-3
TGTGCCAGTAGTGTGCCGGGACACCGTGGTTCACCCCTCCACTTT | CASSVPGHRGSPLHF | TRBV19 | NA | NA | TRBJ1-6
TGCGCCAGCACTCGAGTGGAGGCCGGGGAGCTGTTTTTT | CASTRVEAGELFF | TRBV5-1 | NA | few | TRBJ2-2
TGTGCCACCAGCAGAGAGCCTGGCTTGGGCACTGAAGCTTTCTTT | CATSREPGLGTEAFF | TRBV15 | NA | NA | TRBJ1-1
TGCAGTGCTAGAGATCCGCGCGGTGTGGGTTTCAATCAGCCCCAGCATTTT | CSARDPRGVGFNQPQHF | TRBV20-1 | NA | many | TRBJ1-5
TGCAGTGCTAGAGTAGGCTGGGGCTCCAATGAAAAACTGTTTTTT | CSARVGWGSNEKLFF | TRBV20-1 | NA | many | TRBJ1-4
TGTGCCAGCAGCCGTAAGAACACCGGGGAGCTGTTTTTT | CASSRKNTGELFF | TRBV11-3 | NA | few | TRBJ2-2
TGTGCCAGCAGCCCATGGAGCAGGGGTCCGGATTCACCCCTCCACTTT | CASSPWSRGPDSPLHF | TRBV6-2/TRBV6-3 | NA | many | TRBJ1-6
TGTGCTAGCAGCTCGGGACAGGGTGTTCAAGAGACCCAGTACTTC | CASSSGQGVQETQYF | TRBV7-7 | TRBD1 | NA | TRBJ2-5
TGCAGTGCTAGAGATTTGGCCGGGGAGACCCAGTTCTTC | CSARDLAGETQFF | TRBV20-1 | NA | once | TRBJ2-1
TGCAGTGCGGAGACAGTTCATCCCCCCGGTGACCGGAGCTCCTACGAGCAGTACTTC | CSAETVHPPGDRSSYEQYF | TRBV20-1 | NA | many | TRBJ2-7
TGCAGTGCCCACGGGACTAGCGGGCATCTAAAAAACATTCAGTACTTC | CSAHGTSGHLKNIQYF | TRBV20-1 | TRBD2 | many | TRBJ2-4
TGCAGCGTTGCAAGGAACTCTGGGGCCAACGTCCTGACTTTC | CSVARNSGANVLTF | TRBV29-1 | NA | many | TRBJ2-6
TGTGCCGGCAGCCCGGGACAGCTCTATGGCTACACCTTC | CAGSPGQLYGYTF | TRBV6-2/TRBV6-3 | TRBD1 | NA | TRBJ1-2
TGCGCCAGCAGCCAATTTTTGGCAGTCGCTGACTATGGCTACACCTTC | CASSQFLAVADYGYTF | TRBV4-3 | NA | many | TRBJ1-2
TGTGCCAGCAGCACCTACAGGGGTTCAGGCAATCAGCCCCAGCATTTT | CASSTYRGSGNQPQHF | TRBV5-6 | TRBD1 | NA | TRBJ1-5
TGTGCCAGCAGGAGAGCGGGGGGGCTGGATGCGCAGTATTTT | CASRRAGGLDAQYF | TRBV6-5 | TRBD2 | NA | TRBJ2-3
TGTGCCAGCAGATCGGACAGGGGCAGCACAGATACGCAGTATTTT | CASRSDRGSTDTQYF | TRBV11-2 | TRBD1 | many | TRBJ2-3
TGTGCCAGCACCCTGGACAGAGCCAAAAACATTCAGTACTTC | CASTLDRAKNIQYF | TRBV12-3/TRBV12-4 | NA | many | TRBJ2-4
TGTGCCTGCTACAGGGCCGGCTATGGCTACACCTTC | CACYRAGYGYTF | TRBV30 | NA | few | TRBJ1-2
TGTGCCATCAGTCGTCAAATTACTAGCGGGGTTTACAATGAGCAGTTCTTC | CAISRQITSGVYNEQFF | TRBV10-3 | TRBD2 | many | TRBJ2-1
TGCAGTGCTAGAACGAGTGGGGGGGACTATGGCTACACCTTC | CSARTSGGDYGYTF | TRBV20-1 | NA | few | TRBJ1-2
TGCGCCAGCAGCTTAATGGGACGGCCTAGGTCTGAAGCTTTCTTT | CASSLMGRPRSEAFF | TRBV5-1 | NA | few | TRBJ1-1
TGTGCCAGCAGCTTAGATCGTCTGGCCTTAGCCAAAAACATTCAGTACTTC | CASSLDRLALAKNIQYF | TRBV11-2 | NA | many | TRBJ2-4
TGTGCCAGCAGTCGGGATAATGAAAAACTGTTTTTT | CASSRDNEKLFF | TRBV7-9 | NA | NA | TRBJ1-4
TGCGCCAGCAGCTTACTTCTAGACAGCAGCCTTAGCTCCTACGAGCAGTACTTC | CASSLLLDSSLSSYEQYF | TRBV5-1 | NA | many | TRBJ2-7
TGCAGTGCCCCCGGGACAGGGGGCTGGGCGCAGTACTTC | CSAPGTGGWAQYF | TRBV20-1 | TRBD1 | few | TRBJ2-7
TGCGCCAGCAGTGAGTGGGCCAGCGGGGTGAATACGCAGTATTTT | CASSEWASGVNTQYF | TRBV10-2 | TRBD2 | NA | TRBJ2-3
TGTGCCAGCAGTGAACGAGGAGTTCCCACAGATACGCAGTATTTT | CASSERGVPTDTQYF | TRBV2 | NA | many | TRBJ2-3
TGCAGCGTTATTGGTAGGGGAAACACTGAAGCTTTCTTT | CSVIGRGNTEAFF | TRBV29-1 | NA | few | TRBJ1-1
TGCAGTGCTAGACCTCCTGTTGTCAGTAACTATGGCTACACCTTC | CSARPPVVSNYGYTF | TRBV20-1 | NA | few | TRBJ1-2
TGCAGTGCTAGACAGAACTATGGCTACACCTTC | CSARQNYGYTF | TRBV20-1 | NA | NA | TRBJ1-2
TGTGCCAGCAGCTTAGAAACAGCGGGGGCACATGAGCAGTTCTTC | CASSLETAGAHEQFF | TRBV11-2 | TRBD2 | many | TRBJ2-1
TGTGCCAGCAGGCCAAGTAGTCTTACCGGGGAGCTGTTTTTT | CASRPSSLTGELFF | TRBV12-3/TRBV12-4 | NA | NA | TRBJ2-2
TGTGCCAGCAGTTACTCCGGGACACCCTGGGGCTACACCTTC | CASSYSGTPWGYTF | TRBV6-5 | NA | NA | TRBJ1-2
TGTGCCAGCTCACCGGACACCCTCTATGGCTACACCTTC | CASSPDTLYGYTF | TRBV18 | NA | NA | TRBJ1-2
TGTGCCAGCAGCTTACAGTTTCGGGGGGATGGCTACACCTTC | CASSLQFRGDGYTF | TRBV7-2 | NA | NA | TRBJ1-2
TGCAGTGCGAGGACAGGGAAAATCGCTGAAGCTTTCTTT | CSARTGKIAEAFF | TRBV20-1 | TRBD1 | NA | TRBJ1-1
TGTGCCAGCAGTTTCAAAAACTATGGCTACACCTTC | CASSFKNYGYTF | TRBV28 | NA | many | TRBJ1-2
TGTGCCAGCAGCTTGGTGGGGTTGGGACTAGTGAATCAGGAGACCCAGTACTTC | CASSLVGLGLVNQETQYF | TRBV7-2 | TRBD2 | many | TRBJ2-5
TGTGCCAGCAGCCCAAGCGGGGGGCAGCAGTTCTTC | CASSPSGGQQFF | TRBV3-1 | TRBD2 | few | TRBJ2-1
TGCGCCAGCAGCCGGGCGGACATACAAGAGACCCAGTACTTC | CASSRADIQETQYF | TRBV5-1 | NA | many | TRBJ2-5
TGTACCAGCAGCCAGCACGGGAGAGAGACCCAGTACTTC | CTSSQHGRETQYF | TRBV3-1 | NA | few | TRBJ2-5
TGTGCCTGGAGTGTACTAATAAACAATGAGCAGTTCTTC | CAWSVLINNEQFF | TRBV30 | NA | NA | TRBJ2-1
TGCGCCAGCAGCTTGGGGGGCCAGTGGGAGACCCAGTACTTC | CASSLGGQWETQYF | TRBV5-1 | NA | many | TRBJ2-5